This TCR beta chain was sequenced in a study of monozygotic twins with inflammatory bowel disease. The CDR3 spans 14 residues. Looked up from germline, CDR1 is SGHRS and CDR2 is YFSETQ. One entry per CDR3 protein, without DNA, is what TCRdb gives after re-calling the 5' RACE reads. This sample contains 210,000 or so distinct CDR3 sequences. Sequencing was done on a sample of blood. V and J are TRBV5-1 and TRBJ1-6; TCRdb's D call of TRBD1 is untestable without DNA. The clonotype was recovered from a human donor with ulcerative colitis or Crohn's disease, or a healthy co-twin of an affected twin (not recorded which). The CDR3 sequence: CASSLAGDNSPLHF.